This T cell receptor beta chain was captured in a study of response to subunit inactivated influenza vaccine. This clonotype occurred a few times. Its antigen remains unidentified. Study-level findings and limits: Authors suggested seasonal influenza vaccinations each recruit few new T cells.

In TCRdb, the RT-PCR reads were re-called with MiXCR into one record per CDR3 protein. The data show 500,000 to 550,000 distinct CDR3 sequences, approximately 6.9% seen once. V lost 6 bases and J lost 1, with 13 bases in between. Per germline, CDR1 WNHNN and CDR2 SYGVQD (reference sequence). The CDR3 is 15 amino acids. Here the sequenced sample was PBMCs from blood, taken approximately 25 months after vaccination. This clonotype originated in a man aged 50 to 75 who received an inactivated influenza vaccine. The chain recombines TRBV10-1 with TRBJ1-5; D gene uncertain. The CDR3 DNA sequence: TGCGCCAGCAGATGGAAGAACAGAAGCAATCAGCCCCAGCATTTT. Translation: CASRWKNRSNQPQHF.